What follows describes a single T cell receptor beta chain. These data come from a study of blood T cell repertoires in COVID-19. The V gene's germline CDR1 is SQVTM and CDR2 ANQGSEA. Deletions cut 2 bases from V and 9 bases from J, with 7 bases between. The CDR3 totals 11 residues. Sequencing used immunoSEQ multiplex PCR; TCRdb keeps in-frame clones, though not all of them. This table holds some 530,000 clones, 70% to 90% found once. Source material: peripheral blood. The gene calls are TRBV29-1 and TRBJ1-4, with D tentatively TRBD1 (6 bases). The receptor was isolated from a human donor in a cohort sampled during active COVID-19. The CDR3 loop reads CSVETGQKLFF. CDR3 nucleotide sequence: TGCAGCGTTGAAACAGGGCAAAAACTGTTTTTT.